Listed here are 28 T cell receptor beta chains from one sample, sequenced in a study of blood T cell repertoires in COVID-19. The assay was immunoSEQ multiplex PCR, and TCRdb's table has in-frame clones only and misses some. The sample contains over 90,000 clones, about 90% of which appear only once. What was sequenced was peripheral blood. Source of these receptors: a man in his fifties or sixties with active COVID-19.

The chain recombines TRBV5-6 with TRBJ1-5; no definite D call. Germline V lookup: CDR1 SGHDT, CDR2 YYEEEE. The V end lost 3 bases, the J end lost 0 bases, and 19 bases lay between the germline ends. This CDR3 has 18 residues. CDR3 residues: CASSSRDTSPYSNQPQHF. CDR3 coding DNA: TGTGCCAGCAGCTCGCGCGACACATCACCCTATAGCAATCAGCCCCAGCATTTT. Complete variable domain (other parts from reference TRBV5-6 and TRBJ1-5): DAGVTQSPTHLIKTRGQQVTLRCSPKSGHDTVSWYQQALGQGPQFIFQYYEEEERQRGNFPDRFSGHQFPNYSSELNVNALLLGDSALYLCASSSRDTSPYSNQPQHFGDGTRLSIL.

V usage is TRBV2 and J usage is TRBJ2-7, with 11 bases fitting TRBD2. Germline-derived CDR1 and CDR2 are SNHLY and FYNNEI. This CDR3 contains 16 residues. The ends lost 4 bases at V and 8 bases at J; junction bases unmatched: 13. As DNA, the CDR3 is TGTGCCAGCAGTGGTAGCGGGGGGGCCAATCGGGCGAAGCAGTACTTC. Its translation: CASSGSGGANRAKQYF.

The chain is built from TRBV13 and TRBJ1-1; 8 bases are shared with TRBD1. This CDR3 comprises 14 residues. Looked up from germline, CDR1 is PRHDT and CDR2 is FYEKMQ (reference sequence). V lost 0 bases to trimming and J lost 3 bases; unmatched junction nucleotides: 0. CDR3 nucleotide sequence: TGTGCCAGCAGCTTAGGGGACAGGGACACTGAAGCTTTCTTT. Its protein is CASSLGDRDTEAFF.

This clone has only one observation. The rearrangement uses TRBV7-2 and TRBJ1-1; 7 nucleotides line up with TRBD1. The CDR3 has 14 residues. V trimming: 0 bases; J trimming: 4 bases; junction bases outside the gene matches: 2. Germline CDR1 SGHTA, CDR2 FQGNSA. CDR3 sequence (DNA): TGTGCCAGCAGCTTAGCGCAGGGGGTCACTGAAGCTTTCTTT. Its protein product is CASSLAQGVTEAFF.

The chain combines TRBV14 with TRBJ1-4, with 7 bases aligning to TRBD1. This CDR3 has 17 amino acids. The germline V gene encodes CDR1 SGHDN and CDR2 FVKESK. V shed 2 bases, J shed 4 bases, and the junction held 10 bases outside the gene matches. CDR3 residues: CASSQRYPGQINEKLFF. CDR3 nucleotide sequence: TGTGCCAGCAGCCAACGGTATCCGGGACAGATTAATGAAAAACTGTTTTTT.

V usage is TRBV19 and J usage is TRBJ1-3, with 8 bases that match TRBD1. J gave up 0 bases and V 3 bases, and 10 bases lay outside the gene matches. This CDR3 has 18 residues. Germline CDR1 and CDR2: LNHDA and SQIVND (reference sequence). In DNA form, the CDR3 reads TGTGCCAGTAGTATCTCGACAGGGGAGGCTTTCTCTGGAAACACCATATATTTT. It codes for CASSISTGEAFSGNTIYF.

This clone appeared a single time. The V gene is TRBV7-2, the J gene TRBJ2-4; possible D gene TRBD2, 7 bases. The V and J ends lost 7 bases and 2 bases respectively, with 21 bases between them. Per the germline V gene, CDR1 is SGHTA and CDR2 is FQGNSA. The CDR3 loop spans 17 amino acids. CDR3 region: CASTRGDIPGTKNIQYF. CDR3 bases: TGTGCCAGCACCCGGGGGGACATCCCGGGTACCAAAAACATTCAGTACTTC.

As concerns this clone: Relative to the germline gene, one junction end is altered; a read error may explain this. V and J are TRBV3-1 (or the pseudogene TRBV3-2) and TRBJ2-5; D might be TRBD2 (5 bases). This CDR3 is built from 14 residues. Germline CDR1 is LGHDT and CDR2 is YNNKEL (reference sequence). In DNA form, the CDR3 reads TGTGCCAGCAGCCCCCGACCTCCGGACTTTTCGAAGCACTTC. Encoded protein: CASSPRPPDFSKHF.

This clone was seen more than once but under ten times. The chain combines TRBV6-5 with TRBJ1-6, with D unresolved. The germline V and J ends were trimmed by 8 bases and 1 base, with 6 bases remaining between them. Germline loops: CDR1 MNHEY, CDR2 SVGAGI. This CDR3 contains 13 residues. The CDR3 is CASSGSYNSPLHF. For the CDR3, the DNA is TGTGCCAGCTCGGGGTCCTATAATTCACCCCTCCACTTT.

Note on this clone: At one of its ends the junction is not consistent with the germline gene, which may arise from a read error. V usage is TRBV29-1 and J usage is TRBJ1-1, with 10 bases lining up with TRBD1. CDR3 length: 12 residues. Germline loops: CDR1 SQVTM, CDR2 ANQGSEA. The CDR3 sequence is CSVQTGGPTFIF. DNA of the CDR3: TGCAGCGTCCAGACAGGGGGCCCGACTTTTATCTTT.

This clone was counted once. The chain uses TRBV15 and TRBJ2-5; possibly TRBD2 for D (6 bases). V lost 8 bases, J lost 2 bases, and 15 bases lay in between. CDR1 LNHNV and CDR2 YYDKDF come from the germline V gene (reference sequence). CDR3 length: 14 amino acids. The chain's CDR3 is CATGRYGGQETQYF. CDR3 DNA: TGTGCCACCGGGCGTTATGGGGGGCAAGAGACCCAGTACTTC.

The V gene is TRBV2, the J gene TRBJ1-2, with D unclear. The CDR3 covers 12 residues. The V gene's germline CDR1 is SNHLY and CDR2 FYNNEI. V lost 8 bases, J lost 7 bases, and 14 bases lay in between. CDR3 sequence: CASLGLNPGYTF. The CDR3 DNA reads as TGTGCCAGCCTAGGACTTAACCCTGGCTACACCTTC.

The chain recombines TRBV7-9 with TRBJ2-2, with 7 bases lining up with TRBD1. After removal of 5 bases from V and 1 base from J, the junction contained 7 bases not matched to a gene. The CDR3 is 16 residues long. Germline V gene data show CDR1 as SEHNR and CDR2 as FQNEAQ (reference sequence). The CDR3 DNA is TGTGCCAGCAGCCCCTGGGGACAGAGGAACACCGGGGAGCTGTTTTTT. It specifies CASSPWGQRNTGELFF.

This chain connects TRBV27 to TRBJ1-3; D is perhaps TRBD1 (6 bases). Trimming left V 5 bases short and J 0 bases short, with 17 bases between. The CDR3 has 17 residues. Germline V gene data show CDR1 as MNHEY and CDR2 as SMNVEV (reference sequence). The CDR3 nucleotides are TGTGCCAGCAGTCAAGCGACCCCAGGGGTCTCTGGAAACACCATATATTTT. Its protein is CASSQATPGVSGNTIYF.

The CDR3 region is CASSQDGTGSWEQFF. The CDR3 DNA reads as TGTGCCAGCAGCCAAGATGGGACAGGGTCTTGGGAGCAGTTCTTC. The chain is built from TRBV3-1 (or the pseudogene TRBV3-2) and TRBJ2-1, with TRBD1 matching over 9 bases. This CDR3 is 15 amino acids long. Trimming cost V 0 bases and J 10 bases; bases outside gene matches: 7. Per the germline V gene, CDR1 is LGHDT and CDR2 is YNNKEL (reference sequence).

This clone was counted ten times or more. The chain joins TRBV6-2 or TRBV6-3 to TRBJ2-1; 11 bases agree with TRBD2. This CDR3 has 16 residues. The trim removed 2 bases at V and 3 bases at J, leaving 3 bases unmatched. Germline values: CDR1 MNHEY, CDR2 SVGEGT. The CDR3: CASSYLAGGLYNEQFF. The CDR3 DNA reads as TGTGCCAGCAGTTACCTAGCGGGGGGACTCTACAATGAGCAGTTCTTC.

V gene TRBV4-3 combines with J gene TRBJ2-5; TRBD1 matches at 8 bases. Trimming took 2 bases from V and 5 from J; bases not matched to a gene: 10. The length of the CDR3 is 16 residues. In germline, CDR1 is LGHNA, CDR2 YSLEER. CDR3 DNA: TGCGCCAGCAGCCAAAGCGCGGACAGGGTTCGGGAGACCCAGTACTTC. Translated, it gives CASSQSADRVRETQYF.

J is TRBJ2-4 and V is TRBV3-1 (or the pseudogene TRBV3-2); 8 bases align to TRBD2. The junction had 8 bases not matched to a gene; V was cut back by 0 bases and J by 10 bases. CDR3 length: 15 amino acids. Germline V gene sequence: CDR1 LGHDT, CDR2 YNNKEL (reference sequence). The CDR3 reads CASSQEAGGGRIQYF. As DNA, the CDR3 is TGTGCCAGCAGCCAAGAGGCGGGGGGAGGTAGAATTCAGTACTTC.

V usage is TRBV14 and J usage is TRBJ1-2; tentatively, D is TRBD1 (5 bases). Germline CDR1 SGHDN, CDR2 FVKESK. CDR3 length: 15 residues. V was cut by 1 base and J by 7 bases, with 16 bases left in between. The CDR3 here is CASSQAEGLRSGYTF. The CDR3 DNA follows: TGTGCCAGCAGCCAAGCGGAGGGGCTAAGGTCTGGCTACACCTTC.

This clone appeared once. This sequence joins TRBV12-3 or TRBV12-4 and TRBJ1-1, with no clear D. The CDR3 contains 13 residues. Trimming removed 7 bases at V and 5 bases at J, with 14 bases between. In DNA, the CDR3 is TGTGCCAGCACCCTCTCGAGGGCGACTGAAGCTTTCTTT. Protein: CASTLSRATEAFF.

The chain uses TRBV6-1 and TRBJ2-7; D remains unclear. The CDR3 is 14 residues long. Germline V CDR1 and CDR2: MNHNS, SASEGT. V lost 1 base and J lost 5, with 12 bases in between. In DNA form, the CDR3 reads TGTGCCAGCAGTGAAGATGGTGTGCGGCACGAGCAGTACTTC. Translation gives CASSEDGVRHEQYF.

V usage is TRBV6-4 and J usage is TRBJ1-6; 7 bases match TRBD1. Germline loops: CDR1 MRHNA, CDR2 SNTAGT. The CDR3 is 14 residues long. Trimming at V came to 6 bases and at J to 6 bases, leaving 5 bases not matched to a gene. The CDR3 sequence is CASSEQGSNSPLHF. The CDR3 DNA is TGTGCCAGCAGCGAACAGGGGAGTAATTCACCCCTCCACTTT.

This clone occurred once. This rearrangement joins TRBV6-6 to TRBJ1-6; 9 nucleotides agree with TRBD1. Trimming at V came to 9 bases and at J to 6 bases, leaving 9 bases not matched to a gene. The length of the CDR3 is 15 residues. CDR1 is MNHNY, CDR2 SVGAGI, per germline (reference sequence). CDR3 sequence reads: CASWTGDAPNSPLHF. The CDR3 bases are TGTGCCAGTTGGACAGGGGATGCTCCTAATTCACCCCTCCACTTT.

The chain couples TRBV5-6 to TRBJ2-3, with D possibly TRBD2 on 7 matching bases. CDR1 is SGHDT and CDR2 is YYEEEE in the germline V gene. Trimming took off 10 bases at V and 5 bases at J, with 20 bases between the two ends. This CDR3 spans 14 amino acids. The CDR3 nucleotides are TGTGCCGTCGGGGGCGGGGGTCTGGGAGATACGCAGTATTTT. Amino acid sequence: CAVGGGGLGDTQYF.

The rearrangement links TRBV7-9 to TRBJ1-4; D is undetermined. This CDR3 region has 12 residues. Germline V gives CDR1 SEHNR, CDR2 FQNEAQ (reference sequence). V was shortened by 1 base and J by 8 bases, with 5 bases between the two germline ends. CDR3 bases: TGTGCCAGCAGCTTAGAGCCCGAAAAACTGTTTTTT. Translation gives CASSLEPEKLFF.

Here the CDR3 DNA reads TGTGCCAGCAGTGAAGCAGGAGACAATGAGCAGTTCTTC. Translated: CASSEAGDNEQFF. This chain connects TRBV2 to TRBJ2-1; D call uncertain. Germline V CDR1 and CDR2: SNHLY, FYNNEI. This CDR3 has 13 amino acids. Trimming pared 0 bases from V and 5 bases from J, leaving 5 bases between.

This clone was seen a few times. The chain employs TRBV5-5 and TRBJ1-6; TRBD1 matches at 9 bases. The V gene end was trimmed by 3 bases and the J gene end by 6 bases; junction bases not matched to a gene: 7. The CDR3 runs to 16 residues. Germline CDR1 is SGHKS and CDR2 is YYEKEE (reference sequence). The CDR3 here is CASSSGVGQGNSPLHF. The CDR3 DNA sequence: TGTGCCAGCAGCTCGGGGGTGGGACAGGGTAATTCACCCCTCCACTTT.

The rearrangement links TRBV12-3 or TRBV12-4 to TRBJ2-3; D is unresolved. Trimming shortened V by 6 bases and J by 5 bases, and 6 bases separated the two germline ends. The CDR3 runs to 11 residues. Here the CDR3 reads CASSGGDTQYF. Written as DNA, the CDR3 is TGTGCCAGCAGCGGCGGAGATACGCAGTATTTT.